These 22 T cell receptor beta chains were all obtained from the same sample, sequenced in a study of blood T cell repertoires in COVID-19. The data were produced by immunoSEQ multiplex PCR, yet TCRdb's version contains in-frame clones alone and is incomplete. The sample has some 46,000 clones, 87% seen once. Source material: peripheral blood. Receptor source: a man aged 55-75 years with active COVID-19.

CDR3 protein: CASSLKPGTPDNEQFF. The CDR3 region has the DNA TGTGCCAGCAGCCTGAAGCCAGGAACGCCCGACAATGAGCAGTTCTTC. The rearrangement links TRBV3-1 (or the pseudogene TRBV3-2) to TRBJ2-1; the D is unclear. V was trimmed by 4 bases and J by 5 bases, leaving 18 bases between them. The germline CDR1 and CDR2 sequences are LGHDT and YNNKEL (reference sequence). This CDR3 region has 16 residues.

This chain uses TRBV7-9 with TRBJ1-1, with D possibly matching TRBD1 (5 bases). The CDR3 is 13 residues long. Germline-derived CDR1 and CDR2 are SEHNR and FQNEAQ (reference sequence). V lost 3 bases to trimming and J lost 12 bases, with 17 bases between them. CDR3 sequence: CASSFGPAGTPFF. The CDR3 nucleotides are TGTGCCAGCAGCTTTGGCCCTGCGGGGACCCCTTTCTTT.

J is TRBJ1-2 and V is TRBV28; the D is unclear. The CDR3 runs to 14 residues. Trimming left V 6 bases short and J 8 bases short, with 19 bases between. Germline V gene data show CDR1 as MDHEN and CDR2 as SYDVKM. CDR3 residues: CASSLGITEYGYTF. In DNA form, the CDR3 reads TGTGCCAGCAGCTTAGGTATCACGGAGTACGGCTACACCTTC.

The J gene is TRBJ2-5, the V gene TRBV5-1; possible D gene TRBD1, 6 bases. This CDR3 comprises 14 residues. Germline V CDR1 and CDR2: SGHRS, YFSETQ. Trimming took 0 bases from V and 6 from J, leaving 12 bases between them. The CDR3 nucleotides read TGCGCCAGCAGCTTGGCGCAGGGGAGAAAGACCCAGTACTTC. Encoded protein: CASSLAQGRKTQYF.

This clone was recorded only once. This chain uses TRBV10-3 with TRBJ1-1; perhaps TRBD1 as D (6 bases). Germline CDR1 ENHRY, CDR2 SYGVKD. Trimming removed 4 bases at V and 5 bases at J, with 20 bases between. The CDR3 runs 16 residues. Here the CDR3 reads CAISGRFRGAGTEAFF. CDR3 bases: TGTGCCATCAGTGGGCGATTTCGGGGGGCTGGGACTGAAGCTTTCTTT.

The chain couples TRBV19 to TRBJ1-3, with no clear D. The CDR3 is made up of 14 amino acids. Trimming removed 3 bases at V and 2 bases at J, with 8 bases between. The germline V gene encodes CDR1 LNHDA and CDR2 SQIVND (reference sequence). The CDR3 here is CASSMSTAGNTIYF. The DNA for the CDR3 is TGTGCCAGTAGTATGAGTACAGCTGGAAACACCATATATTTT.

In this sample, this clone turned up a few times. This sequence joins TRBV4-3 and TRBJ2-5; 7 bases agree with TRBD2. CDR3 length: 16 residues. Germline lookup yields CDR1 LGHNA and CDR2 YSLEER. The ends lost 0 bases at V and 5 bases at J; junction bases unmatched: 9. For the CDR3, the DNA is TGCGCCAGCAGCCAAGATCGGGGTAGCGGGCGGGAGACCCAGTACTTC. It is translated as CASSQDRGSGRETQYF.

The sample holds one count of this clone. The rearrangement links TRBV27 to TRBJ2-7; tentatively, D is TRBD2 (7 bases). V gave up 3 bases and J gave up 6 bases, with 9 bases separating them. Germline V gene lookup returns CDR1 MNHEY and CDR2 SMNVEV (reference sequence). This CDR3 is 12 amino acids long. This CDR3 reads CASSFRGAEQYF. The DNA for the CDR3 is TGTGCCAGCAGTTTCCGGGGGGCCGAGCAGTACTTC.

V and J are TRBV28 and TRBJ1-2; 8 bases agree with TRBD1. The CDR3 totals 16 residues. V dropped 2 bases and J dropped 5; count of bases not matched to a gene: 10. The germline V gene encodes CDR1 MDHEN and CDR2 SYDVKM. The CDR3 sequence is CASSLDSGGPLYGYTF. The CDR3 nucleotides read TGTGCCAGCAGTTTAGATTCAGGGGGCCCCCTTTATGGCTACACCTTC.

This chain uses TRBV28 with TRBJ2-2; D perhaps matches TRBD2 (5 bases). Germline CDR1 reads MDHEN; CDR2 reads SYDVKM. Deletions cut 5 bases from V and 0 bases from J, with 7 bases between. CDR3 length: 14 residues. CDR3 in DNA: TGTGCCAGCAGTGTAGCGACGAACACCGGGGAGCTGTTTTTT. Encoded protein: CASSVATNTGELFF.

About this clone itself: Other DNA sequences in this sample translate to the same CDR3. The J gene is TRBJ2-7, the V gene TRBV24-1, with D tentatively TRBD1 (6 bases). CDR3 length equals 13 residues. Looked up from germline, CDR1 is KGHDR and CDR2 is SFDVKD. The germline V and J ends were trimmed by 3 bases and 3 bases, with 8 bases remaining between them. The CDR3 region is CATSDGGGYEQYF. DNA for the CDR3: TGTGCCACCAGTGATGGGGGCGGCTACGAGCAGTACTTC.

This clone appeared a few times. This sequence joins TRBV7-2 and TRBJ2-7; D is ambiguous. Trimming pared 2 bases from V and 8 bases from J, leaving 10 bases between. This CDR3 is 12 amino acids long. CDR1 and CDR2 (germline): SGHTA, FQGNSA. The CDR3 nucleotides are TGTGCCAGCAGCTTATCCTCGGGTAAGCAGTACTTC. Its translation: CASSLSSGKQYF.

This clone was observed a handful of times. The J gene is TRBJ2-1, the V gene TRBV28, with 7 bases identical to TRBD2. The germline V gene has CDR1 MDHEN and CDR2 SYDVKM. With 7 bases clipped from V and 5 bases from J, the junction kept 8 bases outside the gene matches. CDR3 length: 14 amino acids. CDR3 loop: CASNEGLRDNEQFF. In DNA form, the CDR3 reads TGTGCCAGCAACGAGGGACTACGGGACAATGAGCAGTTCTTC.

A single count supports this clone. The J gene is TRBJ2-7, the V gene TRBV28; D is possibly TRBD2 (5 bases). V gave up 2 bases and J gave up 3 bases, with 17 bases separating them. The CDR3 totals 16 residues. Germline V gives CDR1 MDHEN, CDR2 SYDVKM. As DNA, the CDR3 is TGTGCCAGCAGTTTACCAAGCGGTATTGGGAGCTACGAGCAGTACTTC. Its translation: CASSLPSGIGSYEQYF.

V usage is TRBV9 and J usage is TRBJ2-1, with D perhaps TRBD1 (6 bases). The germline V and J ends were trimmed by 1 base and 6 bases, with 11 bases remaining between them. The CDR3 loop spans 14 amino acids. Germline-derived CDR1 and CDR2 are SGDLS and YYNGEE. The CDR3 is CASSVSGQRNEQFF. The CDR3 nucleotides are TGTGCCAGCAGCGTAAGCGGACAGCGCAATGAGCAGTTCTTC.

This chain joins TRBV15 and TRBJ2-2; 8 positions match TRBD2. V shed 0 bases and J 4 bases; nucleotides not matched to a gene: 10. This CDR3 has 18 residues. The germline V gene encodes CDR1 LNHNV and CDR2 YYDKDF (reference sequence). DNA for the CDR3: TGTGCCACCAGCAGAGATTGGGTCAGCGGGAGTGGCACCGGGGAGCTGTTTTTT. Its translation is CATSRDWVSGSGTGELFF. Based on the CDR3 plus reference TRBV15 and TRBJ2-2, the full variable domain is DAMVIQNPRYQVTQFGKPVTLSCSQTLNHNVMYWYQQKSSQAPKLLFHYYDKDFNNEADTPDNFQSRRPNTSFCFLDIRSPGLGDTAMYLCATSRDWVSGSGTGELFFGEGSRLTVL.

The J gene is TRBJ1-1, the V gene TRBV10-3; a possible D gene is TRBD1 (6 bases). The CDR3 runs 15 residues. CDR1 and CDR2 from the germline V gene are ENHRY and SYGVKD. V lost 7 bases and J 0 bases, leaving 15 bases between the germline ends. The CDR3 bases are TGTGCCATCAAGTTCCGGGACACCCTGAACACTGAAGCTTTCTTT. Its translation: CAIKFRDTLNTEAFF.

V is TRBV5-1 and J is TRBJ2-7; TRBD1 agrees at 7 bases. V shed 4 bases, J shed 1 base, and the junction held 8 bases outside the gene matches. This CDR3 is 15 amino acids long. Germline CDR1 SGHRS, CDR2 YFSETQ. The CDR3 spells CASSPTGQESYEQYF. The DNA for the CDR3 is TGCGCCAGCAGCCCGACCGGACAGGAATCCTACGAGCAGTACTTC.

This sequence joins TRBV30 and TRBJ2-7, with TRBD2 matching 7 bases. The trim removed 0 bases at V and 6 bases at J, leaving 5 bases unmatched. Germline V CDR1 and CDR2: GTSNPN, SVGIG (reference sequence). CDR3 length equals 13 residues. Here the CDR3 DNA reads TGTGCCTGGAGTGTCGCGTCGGGGGGCGAGCAGTACTTC. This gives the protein CAWSVASGGEQYF.

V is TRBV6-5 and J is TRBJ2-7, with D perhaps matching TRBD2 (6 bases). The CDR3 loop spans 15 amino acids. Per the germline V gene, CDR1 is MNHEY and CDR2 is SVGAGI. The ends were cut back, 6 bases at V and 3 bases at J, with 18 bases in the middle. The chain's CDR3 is CASSWSLARSYEQYF. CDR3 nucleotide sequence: TGTGCCAGCAGCTGGTCCCTAGCGAGGAGCTACGAGCAGTACTTC.

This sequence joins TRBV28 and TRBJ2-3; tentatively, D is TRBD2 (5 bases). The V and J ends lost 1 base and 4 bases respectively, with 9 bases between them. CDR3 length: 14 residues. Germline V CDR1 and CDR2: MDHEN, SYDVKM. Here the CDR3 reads CASSLSTRPDTQYF. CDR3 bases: TGTGCCAGCAGTTTATCTACTAGACCAGATACGCAGTATTTT.

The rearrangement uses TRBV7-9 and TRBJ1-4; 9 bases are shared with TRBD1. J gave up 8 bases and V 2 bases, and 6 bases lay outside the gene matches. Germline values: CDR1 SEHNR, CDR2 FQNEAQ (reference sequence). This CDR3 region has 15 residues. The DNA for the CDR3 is TGTGCCAGCAGCTTACACAGGGGGCGCGAGGAAAAACTGTTTTTT. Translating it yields CASSLHRGREEKLFF. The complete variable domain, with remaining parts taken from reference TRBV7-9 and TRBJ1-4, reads DTGVSQNPRHKITKRGQNVTFRCDPISEHNRLYWYRQTLGQGPEFLTYFQNEAQLEKSRLLSDRFSAERPKGSFSTLEIQRTEQGDSAMYLCASSLHRGREEKLFFGSGTQLSVL.